This T cell receptor beta chain stems from a study of T cell repertoires in cytomegalovirus infection. Study at large: Newly reported HLA-C-restricted and thoroughly characterized HLA-B-restricted CMV epitopes were employed. Study-level points and caveats: The cumulative frequency of public TCR beta families identified carriers of CMV plus the relevant HLA.

A single record per CDR3 protein comes from TCRdb applying MiXCR to the reads. The data show about 830,000 distinct CDR3 sequences, about 31% seen once. From germline, CDR1 is SGHVS and CDR2 FQNEAQ. This CDR3 is 16 amino acids long. V dropped 5 bases and J dropped 8; count of bases not matched to a gene: 8. This clonotype came up many times. The antigen remains undetermined. The sample consisted of cultured CD8+ T cells from PBMCs, taken from culture after CMV antigen stimulation. The chain joins TRBV7-8 to TRBJ2-1; 14 bases line up with TRBD2. This receptor was identified in a human donor in good health (CMV status not recorded). Some clones in this sample may be carry-over from other donors' samples. The chain's CDR3 is CASSMPTSGGAYEQFF. CDR3 nucleotides: TGTGCCAGCAGCATGCCGACTAGCGGGGGGGCCTATGAGCAGTTCTTC.